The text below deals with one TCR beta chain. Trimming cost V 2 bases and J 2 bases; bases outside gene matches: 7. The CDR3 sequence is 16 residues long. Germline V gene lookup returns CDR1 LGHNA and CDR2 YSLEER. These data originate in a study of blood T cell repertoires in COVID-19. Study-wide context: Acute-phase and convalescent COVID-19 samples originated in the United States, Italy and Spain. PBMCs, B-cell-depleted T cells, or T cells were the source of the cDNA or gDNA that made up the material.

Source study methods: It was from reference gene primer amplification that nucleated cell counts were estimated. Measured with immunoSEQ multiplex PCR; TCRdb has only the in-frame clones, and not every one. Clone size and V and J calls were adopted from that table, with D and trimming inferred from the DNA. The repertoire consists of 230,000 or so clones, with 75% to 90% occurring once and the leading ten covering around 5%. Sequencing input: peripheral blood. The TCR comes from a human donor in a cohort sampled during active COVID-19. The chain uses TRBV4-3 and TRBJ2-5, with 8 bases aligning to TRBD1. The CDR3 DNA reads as TGCGCCAGCAGCCAAACCCGGGGGACAGGTCAAGAGACCCAGTACTTC. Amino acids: CASSQTRGTGQETQYF.